The 10 T cell receptor beta chains presented below share a single source sample, sequenced in a study of PD-1 blockade in classical Hodgkin lymphoma. The protocol was immunoSEQ multiplex PCR, while the TCRdb copy is restricted to in-frame clones and leaves out a portion. This repertoire shows about 86,000 clones, approximately 92% found once; its top ten account for about 10%. Each of the patients experienced relapse following autologous stem cell transplantation, and their brentuximab vedotin exposure differed. Sequenced here: peripheral blood mononuclear cells (PBMCs), sampled before the second cycle of nivolumab. The receptors derive from a human donor with classical Hodgkin lymphoma.

V and J are TRBV27 and TRBJ1-1, with D perhaps matching TRBD1 (5 bases). CDR1 MNHEY and CDR2 SMNVEV come from the germline V gene (reference sequence). Trimming took 2 bases from V and 7 from J, leaving 20 bases between them. This CDR3 contains 16 residues. The CDR3 loop is CASSLIAAGGIVEAFF. CDR3 nucleotides: TGTGCCAGCAGTTTAATCGCAGCGGGGGGTATCGTTGAAGCTTTCTTT.

This chain joins TRBV27 and TRBJ1-5; no clear D. Germline V CDR1 and CDR2: MNHEY, SMNVEV (reference sequence). The V gene lost 2 bases and the J gene lost 2 bases, with 4 bases spanning the gap. This CDR3 comprises 13 residues. CDR3 in amino acids: CASSLNGNQPQHF. The CDR3, as DNA: TGTGCCAGCAGTTTAAACGGCAATCAGCCCCAGCATTTT.

To note about this clone: Other DNA sequences of this sample code for an identical CDR3. The chain uses TRBV27 and TRBJ1-1; TRBD1 might be the D (6 bases). Germline V CDR1 and CDR2: MNHEY, SMNVEV (reference sequence). The CDR3 runs to 13 residues. Trimming pared 2 bases from V and 5 bases from J, leaving 9 bases between. For the CDR3, the DNA is TGTGCCAGCAGTTTAGGGGGGCTGACTGAAGCTTTCTTT. It yields the protein CASSLGGLTEAFF.

V is TRBV7-2 and J is TRBJ1-3, with D possibly matching TRBD1 (5 bases). The CDR3 is 14 residues long. Germline V lookup: CDR1 SGHTA, CDR2 FQGNSA. V lost 4 bases and J 4 bases, leaving 11 bases between the germline ends. The chain's CDR3 is CASSSAGLGNTIYF. Written as DNA, the CDR3 is TGTGCCAGCAGCTCTGCAGGGTTAGGAAACACCATATATTTT.

V gene TRBV7-6 combines with J gene TRBJ2-5; a weak D match, TRBD1 (5 bases). Trimming shortened V by 5 bases and J by 5 bases, and 18 bases separated the two germline ends. The CDR3 runs to 15 residues. CDR1 SGHVS and CDR2 FNYEAQ come from the germline V gene. The CDR3 region has the DNA TGTGCCAGCAGCCCCTTTAGGGGTCGATGGGAGACCCAGTACTTC. Its translation: CASSPFRGRWETQYF.

The chain uses TRBV2 and TRBJ1-5, with D perhaps matching TRBD1 (6 bases). The CDR3 runs 17 residues. The germline V and J ends were trimmed by 0 bases and 6 bases, with 18 bases remaining between them. The V gene's germline CDR1 is SNHLY and CDR2 FYNNEI. CDR3 region: CASSEALWQGMSQPQHF. The CDR3 bases are TGTGCCAGCAGTGAAGCGCTTTGGCAGGGGATGAGTCAGCCCCAGCATTTT.

This clone was detected once. The chain has TRBV11-2 and TRBJ2-5, with D hard to call. V lost 5 bases and J 4 bases, leaving 5 bases between the germline ends. The CDR3 spans 11 residues. The germline V gene encodes CDR1 SGHAT and CDR2 FQNNGV. CDR3: CASSHGETQYF. The DNA of the CDR3 is TGTGCCAGCAGCCATGGAGAGACCCAGTACTTC.

The V gene is TRBV28, the J gene TRBJ2-7; the match to TRBD1 covers 9 bases. Per the germline V gene, CDR1 is MDHEN and CDR2 is SYDVKM. The J segment lost 1 base and the V segment lost 7 bases, leaving 5 bases of the junction unmatched. This CDR3 has 14 amino acids. The CDR3 protein is CASKRTGVSYEQYF. The DNA for the CDR3 is TGTGCCAGCAAACGGACAGGGGTGTCCTACGAGCAGTACTTC.

This clone has a single count. V gene TRBV9 combines with J gene TRBJ2-2; 7 positions match TRBD2. The V gene end was trimmed by 5 bases and the J gene end by 0 bases; junction bases not matched to a gene: 4. The CDR3 length is 15 residues. From germline, CDR1 is SGDLS and CDR2 YYNGEE. CDR3 nucleotide sequence: TGTGCCAGCAGTCCGGGACTACCGAACACCGGGGAGCTGTTTTTT. Its translation: CASSPGLPNTGELFF.

This chain uses TRBV29-1 with TRBJ2-1; 9 bases are shared with TRBD2. Germline CDR1 and CDR2: SQVTM and ANQGSEA. The CDR3 covers 15 residues. Trimming took 4 bases from V and 5 from J; bases not matched to a gene: 9. CDR3 bases: TGCAGCGTTGGACCGCGGCTAGCGGGGAACAATGAGCAGTTCTTC. It is translated as CSVGPRLAGNNEQFF.